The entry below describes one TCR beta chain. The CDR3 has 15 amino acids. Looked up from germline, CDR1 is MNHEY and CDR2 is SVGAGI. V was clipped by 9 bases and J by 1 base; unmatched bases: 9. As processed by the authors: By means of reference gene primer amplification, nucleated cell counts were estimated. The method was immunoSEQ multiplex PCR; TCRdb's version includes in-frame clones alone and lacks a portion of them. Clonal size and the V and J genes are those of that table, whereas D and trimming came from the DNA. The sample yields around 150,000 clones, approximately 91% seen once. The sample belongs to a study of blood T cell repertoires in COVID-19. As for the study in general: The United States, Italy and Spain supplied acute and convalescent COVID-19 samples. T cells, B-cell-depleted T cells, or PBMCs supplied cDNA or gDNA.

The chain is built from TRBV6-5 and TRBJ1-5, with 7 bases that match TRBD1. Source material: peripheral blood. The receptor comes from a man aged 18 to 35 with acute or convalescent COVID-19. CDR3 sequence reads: CASDTGTASNQPQHF. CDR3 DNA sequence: TGTGCCAGTGACACCGGGACAGCAAGCAATCAGCCCCAGCATTTT.